Listed below are T cell receptor beta chains from one sample, sequenced in a study of blood T cell repertoires in COVID-19. Repertoires were generated with immunoSEQ multiplex PCR, while TCRdb's copy carries only in-frame clones and drops some. The sample shows about 250,000 clones, roughly nine tenths of them seen only once. The source material was peripheral blood. All receptors come from a man younger than 35 with active or convalescent COVID-19. Both conserved end residues are part of each CDR3. The D gene is left open where the match is weak.

d_call | v_call | cdr3_length | cdr3_aa
- | TRBV18 | 14 | CASSPPTLADEAFF
- | TRBV7-7 | 20 | CASSLAQPGGHSSYNSPLHF
TRBD1 | TRBV11-2 | 13 | CASSQGAGEKLFF
- | TRBV28 | 15 | CASSLPAGSYNEQFF
TRBD2 | TRBV3-1/TRBV3-2 | 16 | CASSQVASGRLETQYF
TRBD1 | TRBV7-3 | 19 | CASSLTSTEDRGGCQPQHF
TRBD2 | TRBV10-3 | 15 | CAIRKLAGVTDTQYF
TRBD1 | TRBV7-2 | 14 | CASSSQNRGFGYTF
- | TRBV6-5 | 14 | CASRKGQNYQPQHF
- | TRBV11-2 | 14 | CASSLDLGGYEQYF
TRBD1 | TRBV27 | 15 | CASSPRADRREKLFF
TRBD1 | TRBV3-1/TRBV3-2 | 14 | CASSQMDRGTEAFF
- | TRBV2 | 15 | CASSEGLLRNTEAFF
TRBD2 | TRBV5-1 | 13 | CASTSGNTDTQYF
- | TRBV7-9 | 11 | CASSSGSEQYF
- | TRBV7-3 | 15 | CASSATSYGTDTQYF
TRBD1 | TRBV28 | 11 | CASSIGQGQHF
- | TRBV2 | 13 | CASSLGVTYEQYF
TRBD1 | TRBV24-1 | 12 | CATRDRADGYTF
- | TRBV5-4 | 15 | CASRADSIPNYGYTF
TRBD2 | TRBV15 | 16 | CATSRDMTSGKNEQFF
- | TRBV7-9 | 16 | CASSLATAGSNSPLHF
- | TRBV4-1 | 16 | CASSQAEQGFNSPLHF
- | TRBV27 | 14 | CASSRDTASYEQYF
- | TRBV3-1/TRBV3-2 | 16 | CASSPDKPPAHYEQYF
TRBD2 | TRBV11-3 | 15 | CASSSGLAGGNEQFF
TRBD1 | TRBV5-8 | 16 | CASSSRDSSYNYGYTF
- | TRBV27 | 16 | CASSLRGRGFGSPLHF
TRBD1 | TRBV10-3 | 15 | CALRRGTEPSDTQYF
TRBD1 | TRBV9 | 14 | CASSVAGTEYEQYF
- | TRBV6-4 | 12 | CASSTPGYSAFF
- | TRBV5-1 | 16 | CASSLGHNSGANVLTF
TRBD2 | TRBV6-2/TRBV6-3 | 14 | CASSYEAGYYEQYF